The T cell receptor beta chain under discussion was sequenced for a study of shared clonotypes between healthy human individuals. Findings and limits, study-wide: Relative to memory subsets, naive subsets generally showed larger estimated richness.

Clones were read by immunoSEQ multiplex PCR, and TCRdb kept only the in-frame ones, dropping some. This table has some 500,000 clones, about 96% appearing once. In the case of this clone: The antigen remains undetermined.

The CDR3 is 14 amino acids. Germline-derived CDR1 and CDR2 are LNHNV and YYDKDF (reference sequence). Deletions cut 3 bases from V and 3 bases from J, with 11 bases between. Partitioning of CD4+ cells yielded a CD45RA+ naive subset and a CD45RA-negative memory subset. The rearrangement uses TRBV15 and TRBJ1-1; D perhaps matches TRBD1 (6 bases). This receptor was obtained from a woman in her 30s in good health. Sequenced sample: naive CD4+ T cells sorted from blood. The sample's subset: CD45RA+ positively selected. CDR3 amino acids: CATSRRGGDTEAFF. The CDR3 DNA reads TGTGCCACCAGCAGGAGAGGGGGGGACACTGAAGCTTTCTTT.